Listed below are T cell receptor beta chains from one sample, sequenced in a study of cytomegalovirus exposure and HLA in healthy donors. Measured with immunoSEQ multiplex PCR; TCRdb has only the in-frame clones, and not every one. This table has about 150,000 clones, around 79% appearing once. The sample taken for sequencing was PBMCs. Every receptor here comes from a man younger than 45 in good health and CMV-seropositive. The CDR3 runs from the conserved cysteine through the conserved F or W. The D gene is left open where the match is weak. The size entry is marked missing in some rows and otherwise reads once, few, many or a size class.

TGTGCCAGCAGTTCCAACCCCTTCGGGGGTTCACCCCTCCACTTT | CASSSNPFGGSPLHF | TRBJ1-6 | TRBV6-5 | . | .
TGTGCCAGCAGCTTAAGCCAGGGGTCGAACACCGGGGAGCTGTTTTTT | CASSLSQGSNTGELFF | TRBJ2-2 | TRBV7-9 | . | .
TGTGCCAGCAGCGTAGGGGACAGGGGGGGGACTGAAGCTTTCTTT | CASSVGDRGGTEAFF | TRBJ1-1 | TRBV9 | TRBD1 | .
TGCAGCGTTGAAGACGCAAGAGCAGGCCAGGGTACAGATACGCAGTATTTT | CSVEDARAGQGTDTQYF | TRBJ2-3 | TRBV29-1 | . | .
TGTGCCAGCAGCCCGACAGGGAACTATGGCTACACCTTC | CASSPTGNYGYTF | TRBJ1-2 | TRBV5-6 | TRBD1 | .
TGTGCCAGCAGCTCGCAGGGGTTGGGTGAAGCTTTCTTT | CASSSQGLGEAFF | TRBJ1-1 | TRBV7-3 | . | .
TGTGCCAGCAGTAAAGTAGCGGGGGGCAACGAGCAGTACTTC | CASSKVAGGNEQYF | TRBJ2-7 | TRBV6-1 | TRBD2 | .
TGTGCCAGCAGTAAAAGCGGGCAAGCCGAGCAGTACTTC | CASSKSGQAEQYF | TRBJ2-7 | TRBV27 | . | once
TGCGCCAGCAGCCAAGACCCTAGCGGGGGGCGAGAGACCCAGTACTTC | CASSQDPSGGRETQYF | TRBJ2-5 | TRBV4-1 | TRBD2 | .
TGTGCCAGCTCACCACCGAGCGACGACACTGAAGCTTTCTTT | CASSPPSDDTEAFF | TRBJ1-1 | TRBV18 | . | .
TGTGCCAGCAGTTACTCGATCGGGACAGGGCCCAACGAGCAGTACTTC | CASSYSIGTGPNEQYF | TRBJ2-7 | TRBV6-5 | TRBD1 | .
TGTGCCAGCAGCCGAACAGGGATGACTAATGAAAAACTGTTTTTT | CASSRTGMTNEKLFF | TRBJ1-4 | TRBV5-5 | . | .
TGTGCCAGCAGCGTAAGGGCGCAGGGAGGTTCCTACGAGCAGTACTTC | CASSVRAQGGSYEQYF | TRBJ2-7 | TRBV9 | . | .
TGTGCCAGCAGTGATAGACAGGGGTCCAATGAGCAGTTCTTC | CASSDRQGSNEQFF | TRBJ2-1 | TRBV25-1 | TRBD1 | .
TGTGCCAGCAGTTTAACTGGGACAGGCTACGAGCAGTACTTC | CASSLTGTGYEQYF | TRBJ2-7 | TRBV28 | TRBD1 | .
TGTGCCAGCAGCCCGGGGGGGGCGAGAACTGAAGCTTTCTTT | CASSPGGARTEAFF | TRBJ1-1 | TRBV5-4 | . | .
TGCGCCAGCAGCTCAGGGTCAATGAACACTGAAGCTTTCTTT | CASSSGSMNTEAFF | TRBJ1-1 | TRBV5-1 | . | .
TGTGCCAGCTCCCTGGGGGGACCGGGACTAGCGGGGGGACTCCTCATGGATGAGCAGTTCTTC | CASSLGGPGLAGGLLMDEQFF | TRBJ2-1 | TRBV18 | TRBD2 | .
TGCAGCGGAGTTACAGGAAATTATGGCTACACCTTC | CSGVTGNYGYTF | TRBJ1-2 | TRBV29-1 | . | once
TGTGCCAGCAGCTTAGCGGGGACACAAGAGACCCAGTACTTC | CASSLAGTQETQYF | TRBJ2-5 | TRBV7-9 | . | few
TGTGCCAGTAGACAGGAATCTAACACCGGGGAGCTGTTTTTT | CASRQESNTGELFF | TRBJ2-2 | TRBV6-5 | . | .
TGTGCCAGCAGCATCCAGGGGCAAGGGCAGCCCCAGCATTTT | CASSIQGQGQPQHF | TRBJ1-5 | TRBV7-8 | . | .
TGTGCCAGCAGTTCTCCCCGGGTTCTATACGAGCAGTACTTC | CASSSPRVLYEQYF | TRBJ2-7 | TRBV27 | . | .
TGTGCCAGCAGTAGGGGGGGGATTTCCTACGAGCAGTACTTC | CASSRGGISYEQYF | TRBJ2-7 | TRBV6-1 | . | few
TGTGCCAGCACCGATACCACCACCCGGGAGCAGTACTTC | CASTDTTTREQYF | TRBJ2-7 | TRBV6-6 | . | .
TGTGCCAGTAGTCAGGGTCTTAGCTCCTACAATGAGCAGTTCTTC | CASSQGLSSYNEQFF | TRBJ2-1 | TRBV19 | . | .
TGTGCCAGTAACGTGGGACAGCCGAGCACTGAAGCTTTCTTT | CASNVGQPSTEAFF | TRBJ1-1 | TRBV19 | TRBD1 | .
TGTGCCAGCAGTTACGGACAGGGGGCCTACGAGCAGTACTTC | CASSYGQGAYEQYF | TRBJ2-7 | TRBV6-5 | TRBD1 | .